These T cell receptor beta chains were read from a single sample in a study of blood T cells in healthy people across ages. TCRdb independently ran MiXCR on the 5' RACE reads; one entry per CDR3 protein. This sample yields 660,000 or so distinct CDR3 sequences, of which under 70% are seen a single time; 30% to 45% belongs to the top ten. Sequences were obtained from blood. Receptors were obtained from a man in his 60s in good health. Each CDR3 is given without its conserved first and last residue. The D gene is left open where the match is weak.

V,D,J,CDR3
TRBV29-1,NA,TRBJ2-3,SVRENTDTQY
TRBV9,NA,TRBJ2-5,ASSVGGQGVGVQY
TRBV7-9,NA,TRBJ2-2,ASSRNLNTGELF
TRBV20-1,NA,TRBJ1-4,SARDGRRGLPNEKLF
TRBV29-1,NA,NA,SVEDARHQETQY
TRBV5-1,NA,TRBJ2-5,ADFKMTVQETQY
TRBV6-1,TRBD1,TRBJ2-4,ASSVGRDRSAKNIQY
TRBV20-1,NA,TRBJ2-1,SARGGTPPYNEQF
TRBV6-2/TRBV6-3,NA,TRBJ2-4,VSSYNKNIQY
TRBV20-1,NA,TRBJ2-1,SARKPVGGLDNEQF
TRBV2,NA,TRBJ1-6,ASSENPDSPLH
TRBV29-1,NA,TRBJ1-2,SVGRDEGYT
TRBV5-6,NA,TRBJ1-2,ASSPTDRPNYGYT
TRBV18,TRBD2,TRBJ2-7,ASATSAHYEQY
TRBV27,NA,TRBJ1-6,ASSSGARGNSPLH
TRBV6-6,NA,TRBJ1-1,ASSPYTNTEAF
TRBV4-1,TRBD2,TRBJ2-3,ASSLTAGGADTQY
TRBV10-3,NA,TRBJ1-6,AISEGRDNSPLH
TRBV4-1,TRBD1,NA,ASSPSARGHGNIQY
TRBV12-3/TRBV12-4,NA,TRBJ2-2,ATEFNTGELF
TRBV27,TRBD1,TRBJ2-7,ASSSRGTGPYEQY
TRBV6-6,NA,TRBJ2-5,ASSYSRGRQETQY
TRBV5-1,TRBD1,TRBJ2-6,ASSLRTGRTSGANVLT
TRBV7-2,NA,TRBJ1-4,ASSLEWGRGEKLF
TRBV11-2,NA,TRBJ2-3,ASSIVPHTDTQY
TRBV5-5,NA,TRBJ2-5,ASSSGWGIKETQY
TRBV5-1,TRBD2,TRBJ2-1,ASSFRAGPEQF
TRBV5-1,NA,TRBJ2-5,ASSSSTETQY
TRBV7-2,NA,TRBJ1-4,ASSLEIGDEKLF
TRBV20-1,TRBD1,TRBJ2-7,SFRRDRGLSYEQY
TRBV4-1,NA,TRBJ1-2,ASSQYYPDSNYGYT
TRBV10-3,NA,TRBJ2-3,ASRTPTDTQY
TRBV21-1,NA,TRBJ2-2,ASSGGKGANTGELF
TRBV7-9,NA,TRBJ2-5,ASSLMQGQETQY
TRBV6-6,TRBD2,TRBJ2-5,ASSYSVAGGQGTQY
TRBV29-1,TRBD1,TRBJ2-3,SARDRDTNTQY
TRBV9,NA,TRBJ2-1,ASSPRTTYNEQF
TRBV25-1,NA,TRBJ1-2,ASSEYGGYT
TRBV2,TRBD1,TRBJ2-7,ASSGAGTGGYEQY
TRBV21-1,NA,TRBJ2-5,ASSTSGGPLETQY
TRBV10-3,NA,TRBJ1-2,AISESTGLRNYGYT
TRBV6-1,NA,TRBJ2-7,ASSRSRAPLFAYEQY
TRBV7-2,NA,TRBJ2-7,ASSLTGGPGGSYEQY
TRBV25-1,NA,TRBJ1-2,ASSPGSDYGYT
TRBV10-3,TRBD1,TRBJ2-1,AISGQVIGNEQF
TRBV5-1,TRBD2,TRBJ2-1,ASSSTMTSGPYNEQF
TRBV6-1,NA,TRBJ2-3,ASTFRVGTDTQY
TRBV12-3/TRBV12-4,NA,TRBJ1-4,ASRTVSTEKLF
TRBV9,NA,TRBJ1-6,ASSTRPGAAYNSPLH
TRBV20-1,TRBD2,TRBJ2-3,SADLAGDTDTQY
TRBV4-1,TRBD2,TRBJ2-3,ASSQEITSGGEDTQY
TRBV5-1,TRBD1,TRBJ2-5,ASSPGTGGYQETQY
TRBV20-1,TRBD1,TRBJ1-2,SASYRGYGYT
TRBV10-2,TRBD2,TRBJ2-1,ASGDSGGAEEQF
TRBV3-1,NA,TRBJ2-5,ASSQERTAAGTQY
TRBV7-2,TRBD1,TRBJ1-6,ASSSRTTGGNSPLH
TRBV5-1,NA,TRBJ2-5,ASSYGSYQETQY
TRBV6-1,TRBD2,TRBJ2-7,ATSGAGYYEQY
TRBV20-1,NA,TRBJ1-5,SAMEGQASQPQH
TRBV20-1,NA,TRBJ1-2,SAPTPRTRRKDYGYT